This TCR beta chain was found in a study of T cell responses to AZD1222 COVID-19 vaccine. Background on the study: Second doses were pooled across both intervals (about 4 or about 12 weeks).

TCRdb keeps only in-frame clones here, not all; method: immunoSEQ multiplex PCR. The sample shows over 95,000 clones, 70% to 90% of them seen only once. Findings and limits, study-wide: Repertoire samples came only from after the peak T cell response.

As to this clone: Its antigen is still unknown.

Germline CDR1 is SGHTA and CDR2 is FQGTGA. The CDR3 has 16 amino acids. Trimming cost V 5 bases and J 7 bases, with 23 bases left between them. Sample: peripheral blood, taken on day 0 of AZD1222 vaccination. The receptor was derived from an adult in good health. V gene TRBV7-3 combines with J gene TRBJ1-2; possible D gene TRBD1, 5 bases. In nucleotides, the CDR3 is TGTGCCAGCAGCCTAAACGCGGGACCCAATTCAGGTGGCTACACCTTC. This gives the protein CASSLNAGPNSGGYTF.